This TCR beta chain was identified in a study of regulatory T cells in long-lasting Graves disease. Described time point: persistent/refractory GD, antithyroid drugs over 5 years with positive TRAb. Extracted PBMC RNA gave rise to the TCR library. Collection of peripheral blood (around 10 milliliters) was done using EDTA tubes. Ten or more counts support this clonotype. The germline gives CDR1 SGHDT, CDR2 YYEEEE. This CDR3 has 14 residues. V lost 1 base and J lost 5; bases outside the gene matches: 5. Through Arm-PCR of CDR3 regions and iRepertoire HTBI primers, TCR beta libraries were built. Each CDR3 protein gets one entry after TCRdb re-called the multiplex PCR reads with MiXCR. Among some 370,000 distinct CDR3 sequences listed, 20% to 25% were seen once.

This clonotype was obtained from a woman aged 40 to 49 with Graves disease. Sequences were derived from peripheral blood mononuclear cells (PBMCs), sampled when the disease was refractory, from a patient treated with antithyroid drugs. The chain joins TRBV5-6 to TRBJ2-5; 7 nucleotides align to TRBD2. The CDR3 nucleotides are TGTGCCAGCAGCTTGTTCAAGCGGGGTGAGACCCAGTACTTC. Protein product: CASSLFKRGETQYF.